This TCR beta chain appears in the sequencing data of a study of PD-L1 blockade in urothelial cancer. For the study at large: Blood-derived samples held a median approximately 140,000 T cells.

Germline CDR1 and CDR2: SGDLS and YYNGEE. V gave up 3 bases and J gave up 1 base; unmatched junction bases: 15. The CDR3 has 18 amino acids. Specified time point: peripheral blood 6 weeks after treatment start. Sequencing used immunoSEQ multiplex PCR; TCRdb keeps in-frame clones, though not all of them. Here the sample spans tens of thousands of clones, 79% being singletons. V usage is TRBV9 and J usage is TRBJ2-5, with 7 bases lining up with TRBD2. The sequencing used PBMCs, collected around atezolizumab (anti-PD-L1) treatment. The source of this sequence is a man in his 70s with urothelial cancer. CDR3: CASSGSSWGGRGQETQYF. In DNA form, the CDR3 reads TGTGCCAGCAGCGGGTCCTCTTGGGGGGGACGGGGCCAAGAGACCCAGTACTTC.